A selection of T cell receptor beta chains follows, all from one sample in a study of beta chain features in type 1 diabetes. TCRdb keeps only in-frame clones here, not all; method: immunoSEQ multiplex PCR. The profile shows 300,000 to 450,000 clones, 10% to 15% of them singletons. Sequencing was performed on naive CD4+ T cells from blood. Receptor source: a woman in her late teens or twenties with type 1 diabetes. CDR3s include the opening cysteine and the closing phenylalanine or tryptophan. Fields, in order: V gene, CDR3 protein.

TRBV7-2	CASSPRDYGYTF
TRBV4-3	CASSLHYREETQYF
TRBV7-9	CASSLSHVQTGGETQYF
TRBV7-2	CASSADRDNEQFF
TRBV19	CASTLGMTYNEQFF
TRBV4-1	CASSQDPGGSYGYTF
TRBV28	CASSSSTNEKLFF
TRBV20-1	CSAGPGVEQYF
TRBV7-3	CASSKGGEQFF
TRBV28	CATSRDSLQYSNQPQHF
TRBV2	CASSEAQKGGFTEAFF
TRBV28	CASSSGLTGIEQFF
TRBV30	CAWSGSGTQYF
TRBV6-6	CASSYSFQDYGYTF
TRBV29-1	CSARRDSTFTDTQYF
TRBV5-1	CASSFRTRTESSSGANVLTF
TRBV5-1	CASSLAKGLLSTDTQYF
TRBV5-4	CASSRAGTVNTEAFF
TRBV5-1	CASSAELGLAGGSEQFF
TRBV28	CASSPGGVAGDNEQFF
TRBV14	CASSPGSEQFF
TRBV28	CASSSRQGETQYF
TRBV9	CASSAPGQAGGYTF
TRBV7-9	CASSPQTGGYGYTF
TRBV10-3	CAISQQGEGRDTQYF
TRBV25-1	CASGPSSGGANEQFF
TRBV5-1	CASSLDGTAYEQYF
TRBV18	CASSLLGRRIIYNEQFF